What follows are 13 T cell receptor beta chains derived from one specimen sequenced in a study of T cell changes during pregnancy in multiple sclerosis. Only in-frame clones appear in the TCRdb table, and some are missing; sequencing was by immunoSEQ multiplex PCR. The sample holds 74,000 or so clones, more than 90% seen once. The sequences come from CD4+ T cells from peripheral blood mononuclear cells, collected before pregnancy. The origin of the receptors is a female donor with multiple sclerosis, enrolled in a pregnancy study.

V is TRBV7-2 and J is TRBJ1-5; D not resolved. This CDR3 spans 17 amino acids. The V gene lost 0 bases and the J gene lost 2 bases, with 14 bases spanning the gap. The germline CDR1 and CDR2 sequences are SGHTA and FQGNSA. As DNA, the CDR3 is TGTGCCAGCAGCTTAGCGGTCGGGGTAGTTCGCAATCAGCCCCAGCATTTT. This codes for CASSLAVGVVRNQPQHF.

DNA for the CDR3: TGTGCCAGCAGCAATACAGGGCAAAATCAGCCCCAGCATTTT. This sequence encodes CASSNTGQNQPQHF. This chain uses TRBV6-1 with TRBJ1-5, with D possibly being TRBD1 (6 bases). Trimming took 6 bases from V and 4 from J, leaving 13 bases between them. The germline gives CDR1 MNHNS, CDR2 SASEGT. There are 14 residues in the CDR3.

V and J are TRBV11-2 and TRBJ2-7; TRBD2 aligns across 7 bases. Germline trimming cut 1 base from V and 4 bases from J; bases unmatched to any gene: 1. Germline CDR1 reads SGHAT; CDR2 reads FQNNGV. The CDR3 is 13 residues long. CDR3 in DNA: TGTGCCAGCAGCTTAGGGGAGGGATACGAGCAGTACTTC. It translates to CASSLGEGYEQYF.

V usage is TRBV9 and J usage is TRBJ1-5; D might be TRBD1 (5 bases). The germline V and J ends were trimmed by 0 bases and 1 base, with 8 bases remaining between them. Germline assignment: CDR1 SGDLS and CDR2 YYNGEE. There are 15 residues in the CDR3. The CDR3 sequence: CASSVGQTSNQPQHF. In DNA form, the CDR3 reads TGTGCCAGCAGCGTAGGACAGACGAGCAATCAGCCCCAGCATTTT.

This clone was found once. V is TRBV2 and J is TRBJ1-2; no firm D call. The germline CDR1 and CDR2 sequences are SNHLY and FYNNEI. The CDR3 extends over 15 amino acids. V was shortened by 0 bases and J by 8 bases, with 16 bases between the two germline ends. The CDR3 reads CASSEARRALRGYTF. The CDR3 coding sequence is TGTGCCAGCAGTGAAGCGCGGAGGGCTTTACGCGGCTACACCTTC.

This rearrangement joins TRBV11-3 to TRBJ1-1, with TRBD1 as a possible D gene (6 bases). Trimming took off 2 bases at V and 0 bases at J, with 16 bases between the two ends. The CDR3 is 17 amino acids. Germline V lookup: CDR1 SGHNT, CDR2 YENEEA. This CDR3 is CASSLSGGRRMNTEAFF. CDR3 coding DNA: TGTGCCAGCAGCTTAAGCGGGGGCAGAAGGATGAACACTGAAGCTTTCTTT. The full variable domain, its missing parts supplied by reference TRBV11-3 and TRBJ1-1, is EAGVVQSPRYKIIEKKQPVAFWCNPISGHNTLYWYLQNLGQGPELLIRYENEEAVDDSQLPKDRFSAERLKGVDSTLKIQPAELGDSAVYLCASSLSGGRRMNTEAFFGQGTRLTVV.

The J gene is TRBJ2-7, the V gene TRBV19, with 7 nucleotides matching TRBD1. This CDR3 is 13 amino acids long. The germline V gene has CDR1 LNHDA and CDR2 SQIVND (reference sequence). V was pared by 4 bases and J by 6 bases, with 6 bases of the junction left unmatched. DNA for the CDR3: TGTGCCAGTAGTACGGACAGGCTCGGCGAGCAGTACTTC. Amino acid sequence: CASSTDRLGEQYF.

The V gene is TRBV27, the J gene TRBJ2-1; D perhaps matches TRBD1 (5 bases). Germline CDR1 MNHEY, CDR2 SMNVEV (reference sequence). There are 15 residues in the CDR3. Trimming removed 4 bases at V and 0 bases at J, with 10 bases between. CDR3 bases: TGTGCCAGCAGTTCAGGACATATCTCCTACAATGAGCAGTTCTTC. This encodes CASSSGHISYNEQFF.

V gene TRBV10-2 combines with J gene TRBJ2-7; D is perhaps TRBD1 (5 bases). The CDR3 runs to 13 residues. V was shortened by 4 bases and J by 1 base, with 8 bases between the two germline ends. CDR1 and CDR2 from the germline V gene are WSHSY and SAAADI. CDR3 bases: TGCGCCAGCAGTGGGACACCTTCCTACGAGCAGTACTTC. This encodes CASSGTPSYEQYF.

The chain has TRBV5-6 and TRBJ2-3; 10 positions match TRBD2. This CDR3 is 16 amino acids long. Trimming removed 2 bases from V and 2 bases from J; junction bases left unmatched: 5. Germline CDR1 SGHDT, CDR2 YYEEEE. The CDR3 sequence is CASSFRTSGTTDTQYF. The CDR3, as DNA: TGTGCCAGCAGCTTTCGGACTAGCGGTACCACAGATACGCAGTATTTT.

This chain uses TRBV4-2 with TRBJ2-3, with TRBD2 matching 12 bases. V gave up 1 base and J gave up 5 bases; unmatched junction bases: 10. This CDR3 has 18 residues. Germline V gene lookup returns CDR1 LGHNA and CDR2 YNFKEQ. The CDR3 here is CASSQGLAGGPPKDTQYF. The CDR3 DNA reads TGTGCCAGCAGCCAAGGCCTAGCGGGGGGGCCCCCCAAAGATACGCAGTATTTT.

The chain employs TRBV7-9 and TRBJ2-3, with D perhaps TRBD2 (6 bases). Germline V gene lookup returns CDR1 SEHNR and CDR2 FQNEAQ (reference sequence). With 7 bases removed from V and 5 bases from J, the gap between germline ends came to 22 bases. The CDR3 is made up of 16 amino acids. This CDR3 is CASILSGGSRGDTQYF. The CDR3 coding sequence is TGTGCCAGCATCCTTAGTGGGGGGTCGCGCGGAGATACGCAGTATTTT.

The chain employs TRBV28 and TRBJ2-3; TRBD2 aligns across 11 bases. CDR1 and CDR2 from the germline V gene are MDHEN and SYDVKM. V lost 5 bases to trimming and J lost 3 bases; unmatched junction nucleotides: 4. The CDR3 length is 15 residues. CDR3 loop: CASSVAGGGTDTQYF. The CDR3 DNA reads as TGTGCCAGCAGTGTAGCGGGAGGGGGAACAGATACGCAGTATTTT.